A single sample is the source of the 4 T cell receptor beta chains below, sequenced in a study of shared clonotypes between healthy human individuals. The repertoire was sequenced with immunoSEQ multiplex PCR; TCRdb's copy has only in-frame clones and lacks some. Of about 460,000 clones listed, about 74% are singletons. What was sequenced was PBMCs. The receptors stem from a woman in her thirties or forties in good health. Some clones in this sample may be carry-over from other donors' samples.

J is TRBJ2-7 and V is TRBV6-1; 7 bases align to TRBD1. This CDR3 has 19 amino acids. J lost 1 base, V lost 4 bases, and 19 bases had no gene match. The germline CDR1 and CDR2 sequences are MNHNS and SASEGT. The CDR3: CASSGRGQIFFLGSYEQYF. The CDR3 DNA follows: TGTGCCAGCAGTGGCCGGGGACAGATTTTCTTTCTTGGGTCCTACGAGCAGTACTTC.

The chain has TRBV5-4 and TRBJ1-3; D remains ambiguous. Deletions cut 0 bases from V and 0 bases from J, with 13 bases between. In germline, CDR1 is SGHNT, CDR2 YYREEE (reference sequence). CDR3 length: 17 residues. CDR3 region: CASSLGPFGDSGNTIYF. The CDR3 nucleotides are TGTGCCAGCAGCTTGGGGCCATTTGGGGACTCTGGAAACACCATATATTTT.

The J gene is TRBJ2-3, the V gene TRBV15; D might be TRBD1 (9 bases). The V gene lost 3 bases and the J gene lost 10 bases, with 26 bases spanning the gap. The CDR3 length is 17 residues. Looked up from germline, CDR1 is LNHNV and CDR2 is YYDKDF (reference sequence). CDR3 DNA sequence: TGTGCCACCAGCAGCCGGGGGGGGACAGGGAGGGACAGGTCGCAGTATTTT. Amino acids: CATSSRGGTGRDRSQYF. The full variable domain, rest sourced from reference TRBV15 and TRBJ2-3, is DAMVIQNPRYQVTQFGKPVTLSCSQTLNHNVMYWYQQKSSQAPKLLFHYYDKDFNNEADTPDNFQSRRPNTSFCFLDIRSPGLGDTAMYLCATSSRGGTGRDRSQYFGPGTRLTVL.

The V and J genes are TRBV7-6 and TRBJ2-7, with TRBD1 matching 7 bases. V was clipped by 5 bases and J by 0 bases; unmatched bases: 10. Germline V CDR1 and CDR2: SGHVS, FNYEAQ. CDR3 size: 16 residues. CDR3 sequence: CASSPKGQQSSYEQYF. For the CDR3, the DNA is TGTGCCAGCAGCCCTAAGGGACAGCAGAGCTCCTACGAGCAGTACTTC.